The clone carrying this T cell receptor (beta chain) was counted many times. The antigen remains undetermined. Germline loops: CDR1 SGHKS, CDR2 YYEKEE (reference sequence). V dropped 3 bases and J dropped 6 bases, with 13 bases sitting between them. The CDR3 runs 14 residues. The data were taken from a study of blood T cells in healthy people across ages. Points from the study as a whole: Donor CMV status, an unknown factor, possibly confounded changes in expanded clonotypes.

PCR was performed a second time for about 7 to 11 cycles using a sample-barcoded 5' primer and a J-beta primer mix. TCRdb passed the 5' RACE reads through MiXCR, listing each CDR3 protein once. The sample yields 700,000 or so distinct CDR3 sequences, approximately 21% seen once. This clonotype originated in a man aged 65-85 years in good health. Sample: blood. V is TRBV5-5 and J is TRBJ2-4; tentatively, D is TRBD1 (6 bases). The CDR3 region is CASSSVRDTNIQYF. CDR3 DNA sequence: TGTGCCAGCAGCTCTGTCCGGGACACAAACATTCAGTACTTC.